What follows describes a single T cell receptor beta chain. Its target is unknown. At the Johns Hopkins FTIC core, DNA taken from cultured CD4+ T cells was sequenced by way of the Oncomine TCR Beta short-read assay. A single record per CDR3 protein comes from TCRdb applying MiXCR to the PCR reads. The sample yields about 2,600 distinct CDR3 sequences, around 40% seen once. This sample was taken from a study of vaccination and CD4 T cells after COVID-19. As for the study in general: Post-COVID specimens were obtained a median about 100 days after diagnosis (range 35 to 161).

With 0 bases removed from V and 4 bases from J, the gap between germline ends came to 7 bases. The CDR3 extends over 13 amino acids. The germline gives CDR1 GTSNPN, CDR2 SVGIG (reference sequence). Treatment noted: 10-day PBMC culture with coronavirus spike peptide pools or control peptides (ViraFEST assay). From the unexposed donor, CD4+ T cells were collected ahead of the COVID-19 pandemic (2011-2018). This receptor was obtained from a human donor in good health. The chain combines TRBV30 with TRBJ1-5; no clear D gene. Material: CD4+ T cells from blood, cultured in vitro. The chain's CDR3 is CAWSVIGNQPQHF. DNA for the CDR3: TGTGCCTGGAGTGTGATTGGGAATCAGCCCCAGCATTTT.